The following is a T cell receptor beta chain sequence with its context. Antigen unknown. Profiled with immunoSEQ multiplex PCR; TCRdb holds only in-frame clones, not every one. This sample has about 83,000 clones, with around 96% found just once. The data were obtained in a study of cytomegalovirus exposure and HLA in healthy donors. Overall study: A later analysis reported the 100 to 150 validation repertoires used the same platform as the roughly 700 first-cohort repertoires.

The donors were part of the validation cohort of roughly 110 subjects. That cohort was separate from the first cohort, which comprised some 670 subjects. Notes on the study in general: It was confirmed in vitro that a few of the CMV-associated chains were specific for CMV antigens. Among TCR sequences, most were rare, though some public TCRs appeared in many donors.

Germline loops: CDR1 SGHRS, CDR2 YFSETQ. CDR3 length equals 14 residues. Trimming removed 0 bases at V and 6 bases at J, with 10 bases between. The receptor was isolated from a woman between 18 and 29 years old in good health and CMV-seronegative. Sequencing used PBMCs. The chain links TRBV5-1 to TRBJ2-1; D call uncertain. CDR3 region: CASSLDVAVNEQFF. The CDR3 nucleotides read TGCGCCAGCAGCTTGGACGTAGCCGTCAATGAGCAGTTCTTC.